This T cell receptor beta chain is drawn from a study of identical twins. This clonotype has ten or more counts. Antigen unknown. After removal of 4 bases from V and 2 bases from J, the junction contained 17 bases not matched to a gene. The CDR3 has 19 residues. Per germline, CDR1 SGHVS and CDR2 FQNEAQ. Study-level points and caveats: It was cross-sectional statistical analysis, not following the same donors, that the conclusions relied on.

Using its own MiXCR run on the 5' RACE reads, TCRdb lists one record per CDR3 protein. The repertoire has roughly 710,000 distinct CDR3 sequences, 6% to 6.5% of them found once; the top ten carry approximately 1.6%. The receptor was derived from a man between 18 and 29 years old in good health. The sequenced sample consisted of naive T cells sorted from blood. The chain couples TRBV7-8 to TRBJ2-1; 7 nucleotides match TRBD2. CDR3 residues: CASSSHPQRGPQTYNEQFF. The CDR3 DNA is TGTGCCAGCAGCTCCCACCCCCAGCGGGGCCCCCAAACCTACAATGAGCAGTTCTTC.